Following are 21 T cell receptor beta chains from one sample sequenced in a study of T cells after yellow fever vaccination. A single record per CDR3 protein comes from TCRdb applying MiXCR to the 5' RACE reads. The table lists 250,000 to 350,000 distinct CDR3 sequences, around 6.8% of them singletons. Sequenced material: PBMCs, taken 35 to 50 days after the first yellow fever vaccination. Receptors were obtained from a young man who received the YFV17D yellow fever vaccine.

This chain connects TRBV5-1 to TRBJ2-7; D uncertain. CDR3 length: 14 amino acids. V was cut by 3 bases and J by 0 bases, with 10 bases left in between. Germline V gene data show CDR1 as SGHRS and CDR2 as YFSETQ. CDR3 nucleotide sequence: TGCGCCAGCAGCTACGACGGTACCTCCTACGAGCAGTACTTC. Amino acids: CASSYDGTSYEQYF.

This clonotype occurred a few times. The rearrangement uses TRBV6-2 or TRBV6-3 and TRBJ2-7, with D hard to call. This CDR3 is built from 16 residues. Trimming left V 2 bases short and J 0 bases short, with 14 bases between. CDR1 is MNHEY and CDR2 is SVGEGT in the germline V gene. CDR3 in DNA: TGTGCCAGCAGTTACAAGAGGCAGACACTCTCCTACGAGCAGTACGTC. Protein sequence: CASSYKRQTLSYEQYV.

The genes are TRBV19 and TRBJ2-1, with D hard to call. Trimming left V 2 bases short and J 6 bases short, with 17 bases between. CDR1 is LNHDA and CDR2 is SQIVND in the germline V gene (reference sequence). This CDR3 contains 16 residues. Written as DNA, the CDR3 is TGTGCCAGTAGTATACGGCTATGGAGTATCGCCAATGAGCAGTTCTTC. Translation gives CASSIRLWSIANEQFF.

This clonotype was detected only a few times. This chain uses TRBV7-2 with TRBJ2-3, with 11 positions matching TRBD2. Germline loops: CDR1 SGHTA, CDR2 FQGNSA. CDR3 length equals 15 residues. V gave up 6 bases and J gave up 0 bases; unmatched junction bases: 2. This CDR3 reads CASRLAGVSTDTQYF. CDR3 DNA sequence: TGTGCCAGCAGACTAGCGGGGGTTAGCACAGATACGCAGTATTTT.

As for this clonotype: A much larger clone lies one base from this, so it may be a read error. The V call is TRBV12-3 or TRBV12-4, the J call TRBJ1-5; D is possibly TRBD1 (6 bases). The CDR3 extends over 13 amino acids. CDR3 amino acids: CPSSGQTNQPQHF. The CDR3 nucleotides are TGTCCCAGCAGCGGACAGACGAATCAGCCCCAGCATTTT.

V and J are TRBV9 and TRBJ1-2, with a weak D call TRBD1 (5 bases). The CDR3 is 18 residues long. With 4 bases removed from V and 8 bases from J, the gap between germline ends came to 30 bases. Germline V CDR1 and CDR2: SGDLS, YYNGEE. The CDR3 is CASSPRGEGLVVLSGYTF. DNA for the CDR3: TGTGCCAGCAGCCCCCGTGGTGAGGGGTTGGTGGTCTTGTCGGGCTACACCTTC. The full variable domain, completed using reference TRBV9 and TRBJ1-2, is DSGVTQTPKHLITATGQRVTLRCSPRSGDLSVYWYQQSLDQGLQFLIQYYNGEERAKGNILERFSAQQFPDLHSELNLSSLELGDSALYFCASSPRGEGLVVLSGYTFGSGTRLTVV.

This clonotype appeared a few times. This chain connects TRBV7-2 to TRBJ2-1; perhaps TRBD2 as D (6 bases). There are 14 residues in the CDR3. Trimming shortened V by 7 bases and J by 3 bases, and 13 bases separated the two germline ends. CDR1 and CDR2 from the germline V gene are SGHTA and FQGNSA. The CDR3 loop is CASTRDSGYNEQFF. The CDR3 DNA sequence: TGTGCCAGCACCCGGGACTCAGGCTACAATGAGCAGTTCTTC.

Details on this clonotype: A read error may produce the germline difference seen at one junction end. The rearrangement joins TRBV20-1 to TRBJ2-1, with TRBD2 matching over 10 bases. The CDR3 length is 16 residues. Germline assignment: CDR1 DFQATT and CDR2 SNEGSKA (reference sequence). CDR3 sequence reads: CCARDISGGAYNEQFF. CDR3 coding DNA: TGCTGTGCTAGAGATATAAGCGGGGGGGCTTACAATGAGCAGTTCTTC.

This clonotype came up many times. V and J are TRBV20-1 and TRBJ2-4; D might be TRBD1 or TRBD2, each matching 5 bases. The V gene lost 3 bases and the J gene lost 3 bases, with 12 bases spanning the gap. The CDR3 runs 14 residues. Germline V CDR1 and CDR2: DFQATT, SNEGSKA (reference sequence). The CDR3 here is CSARGPYDKNIQYF. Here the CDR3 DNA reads TGCAGTGCTAGGGGACCATACGACAAAAACATTCAGTACTTC.

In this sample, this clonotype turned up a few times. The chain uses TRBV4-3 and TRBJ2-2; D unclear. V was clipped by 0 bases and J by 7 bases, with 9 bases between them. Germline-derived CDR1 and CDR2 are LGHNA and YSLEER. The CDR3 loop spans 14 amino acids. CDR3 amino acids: CASSQDRLGGELFF. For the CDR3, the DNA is TGCGCCAGCAGCCAAGATAGACTGGGCGGGGAGCTGTTTTTT.

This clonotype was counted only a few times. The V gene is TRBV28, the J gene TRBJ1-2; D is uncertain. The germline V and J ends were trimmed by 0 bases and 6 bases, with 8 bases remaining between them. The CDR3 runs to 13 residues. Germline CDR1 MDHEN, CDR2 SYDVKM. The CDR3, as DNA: TGTGCCAGCAGTTTATGGACAAGGAATGGCTACACCTTC. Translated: CASSLWTRNGYTF.

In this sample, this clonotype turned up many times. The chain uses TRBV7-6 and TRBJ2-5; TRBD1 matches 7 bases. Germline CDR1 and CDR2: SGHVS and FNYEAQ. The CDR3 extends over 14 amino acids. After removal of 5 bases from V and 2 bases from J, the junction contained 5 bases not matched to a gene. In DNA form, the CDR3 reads TGTGCCAGCAGCGCCGGGACAGCACAAGAGACCCAGTACTTC. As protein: CASSAGTAQETQYF.

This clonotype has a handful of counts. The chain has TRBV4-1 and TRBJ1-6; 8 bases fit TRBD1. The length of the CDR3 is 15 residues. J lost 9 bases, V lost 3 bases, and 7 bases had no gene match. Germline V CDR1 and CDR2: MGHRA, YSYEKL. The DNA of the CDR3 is TGCGCCAGCAGCCACCCGGACAGGGACCTTTCACCCCTCCACTTT. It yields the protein CASSHPDRDLSPLHF.

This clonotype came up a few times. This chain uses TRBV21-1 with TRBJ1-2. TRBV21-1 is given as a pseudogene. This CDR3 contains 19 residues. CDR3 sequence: CASSKVRELTADRVFGYTF. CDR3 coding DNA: TGTGCCAGCAGCAAAGTACGGGAGCTGACGGCCGACAGAGTTTTTGGCTACACCTTC.

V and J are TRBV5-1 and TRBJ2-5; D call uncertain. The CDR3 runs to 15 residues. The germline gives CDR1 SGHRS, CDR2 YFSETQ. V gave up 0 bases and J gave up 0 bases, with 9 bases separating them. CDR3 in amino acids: CASSLEGRYQETQYF. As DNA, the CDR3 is TGCGCCAGCAGCTTGGAGGGCAGGTACCAAGAGACCCAGTACTTC. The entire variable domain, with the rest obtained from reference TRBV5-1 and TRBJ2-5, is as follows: KAGVTQTPRYLIKTRGQQVTLSCSPISGHRSVSWYQQTPGQGLQFLFEYFSETQRNKGNFPGRFSGRQFSNSRSEMNVSTLELGDSALYLCASSLEGRYQETQYFGPGTRLLVL.

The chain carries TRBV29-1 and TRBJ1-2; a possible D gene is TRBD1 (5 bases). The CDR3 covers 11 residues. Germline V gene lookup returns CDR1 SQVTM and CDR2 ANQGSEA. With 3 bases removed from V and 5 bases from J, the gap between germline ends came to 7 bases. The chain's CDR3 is CSVESGYGYTF. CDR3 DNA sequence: TGCAGCGTTGAGTCAGGGTATGGCTACACCTTC.

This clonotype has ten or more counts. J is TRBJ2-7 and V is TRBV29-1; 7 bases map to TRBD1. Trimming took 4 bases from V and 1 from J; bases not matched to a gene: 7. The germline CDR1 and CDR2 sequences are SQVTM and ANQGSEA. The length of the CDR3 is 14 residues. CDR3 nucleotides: TGCAGCGTTGTGGGCGACAGGGAGTCCTACGAGCAGTACTTC. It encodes CSVVGDRESYEQYF.

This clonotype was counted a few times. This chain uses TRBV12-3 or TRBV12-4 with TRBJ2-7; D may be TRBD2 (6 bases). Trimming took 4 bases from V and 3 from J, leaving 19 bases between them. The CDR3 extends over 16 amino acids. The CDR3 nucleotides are TGTGCCAGCAGTTCCCCCCGGGGGAATAGGGTCTACGAGCAGTACTTC. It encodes CASSSPRGNRVYEQYF.

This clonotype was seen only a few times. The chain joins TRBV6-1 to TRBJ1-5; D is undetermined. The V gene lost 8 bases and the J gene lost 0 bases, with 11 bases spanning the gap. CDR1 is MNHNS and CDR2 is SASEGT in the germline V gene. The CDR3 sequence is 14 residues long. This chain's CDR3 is CASRRGYSNQPQHF. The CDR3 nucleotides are TGTGCCAGCCGCCGGGGTTATAGCAATCAGCCCCAGCATTTT.

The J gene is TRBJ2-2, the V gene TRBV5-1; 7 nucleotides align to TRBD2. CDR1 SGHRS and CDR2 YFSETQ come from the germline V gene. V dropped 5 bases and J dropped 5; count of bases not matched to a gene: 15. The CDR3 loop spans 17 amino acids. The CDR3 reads CASRLPASGLRTGELFF. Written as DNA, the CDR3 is TGCGCCAGCAGATTGCCCGCTAGCGGACTTAGGACCGGGGAGCTGTTTTTT.

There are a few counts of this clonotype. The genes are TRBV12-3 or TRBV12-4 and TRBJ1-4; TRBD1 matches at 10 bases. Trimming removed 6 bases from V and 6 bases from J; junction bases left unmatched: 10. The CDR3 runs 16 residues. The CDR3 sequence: CASSRGSGQGDEKLFF. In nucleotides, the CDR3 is TGTGCCAGCAGCCGAGGGTCAGGACAGGGGGATGAAAAACTGTTTTTT.